This TCR beta chain was sequenced for a study of blood T cells in healthy people across ages. Through a sample-barcoded 5' primer and a J-beta primer mix, a second PCR was run for roughly 6 to 11 cycles. TCRdb called the 5' RACE reads again in MiXCR, with one record for every CDR3 protein. The sample has about 1,400,000 distinct CDR3 sequences, 59% seen once; the top ten hold roughly 7%. The CDR3 is made up of 14 amino acids. V was clipped by 4 bases and J by 4 bases, with 14 bases between them. Looked up from germline, CDR1 is DFQATT and CDR2 is SNEGSKA (reference sequence). This clonotype was seen a few times.

The chain couples TRBV20-1 to TRBJ1-5, with D possibly matching TRBD1 (6 bases). The sequence came from a young man in good health. The sequenced sample was blood. The CDR3 DNA sequence: TGCAGTGCTATCGGAACAGGGACAAATCAGCCCCAGCATTTT. The encoded protein is CSAIGTGTNQPQHF.